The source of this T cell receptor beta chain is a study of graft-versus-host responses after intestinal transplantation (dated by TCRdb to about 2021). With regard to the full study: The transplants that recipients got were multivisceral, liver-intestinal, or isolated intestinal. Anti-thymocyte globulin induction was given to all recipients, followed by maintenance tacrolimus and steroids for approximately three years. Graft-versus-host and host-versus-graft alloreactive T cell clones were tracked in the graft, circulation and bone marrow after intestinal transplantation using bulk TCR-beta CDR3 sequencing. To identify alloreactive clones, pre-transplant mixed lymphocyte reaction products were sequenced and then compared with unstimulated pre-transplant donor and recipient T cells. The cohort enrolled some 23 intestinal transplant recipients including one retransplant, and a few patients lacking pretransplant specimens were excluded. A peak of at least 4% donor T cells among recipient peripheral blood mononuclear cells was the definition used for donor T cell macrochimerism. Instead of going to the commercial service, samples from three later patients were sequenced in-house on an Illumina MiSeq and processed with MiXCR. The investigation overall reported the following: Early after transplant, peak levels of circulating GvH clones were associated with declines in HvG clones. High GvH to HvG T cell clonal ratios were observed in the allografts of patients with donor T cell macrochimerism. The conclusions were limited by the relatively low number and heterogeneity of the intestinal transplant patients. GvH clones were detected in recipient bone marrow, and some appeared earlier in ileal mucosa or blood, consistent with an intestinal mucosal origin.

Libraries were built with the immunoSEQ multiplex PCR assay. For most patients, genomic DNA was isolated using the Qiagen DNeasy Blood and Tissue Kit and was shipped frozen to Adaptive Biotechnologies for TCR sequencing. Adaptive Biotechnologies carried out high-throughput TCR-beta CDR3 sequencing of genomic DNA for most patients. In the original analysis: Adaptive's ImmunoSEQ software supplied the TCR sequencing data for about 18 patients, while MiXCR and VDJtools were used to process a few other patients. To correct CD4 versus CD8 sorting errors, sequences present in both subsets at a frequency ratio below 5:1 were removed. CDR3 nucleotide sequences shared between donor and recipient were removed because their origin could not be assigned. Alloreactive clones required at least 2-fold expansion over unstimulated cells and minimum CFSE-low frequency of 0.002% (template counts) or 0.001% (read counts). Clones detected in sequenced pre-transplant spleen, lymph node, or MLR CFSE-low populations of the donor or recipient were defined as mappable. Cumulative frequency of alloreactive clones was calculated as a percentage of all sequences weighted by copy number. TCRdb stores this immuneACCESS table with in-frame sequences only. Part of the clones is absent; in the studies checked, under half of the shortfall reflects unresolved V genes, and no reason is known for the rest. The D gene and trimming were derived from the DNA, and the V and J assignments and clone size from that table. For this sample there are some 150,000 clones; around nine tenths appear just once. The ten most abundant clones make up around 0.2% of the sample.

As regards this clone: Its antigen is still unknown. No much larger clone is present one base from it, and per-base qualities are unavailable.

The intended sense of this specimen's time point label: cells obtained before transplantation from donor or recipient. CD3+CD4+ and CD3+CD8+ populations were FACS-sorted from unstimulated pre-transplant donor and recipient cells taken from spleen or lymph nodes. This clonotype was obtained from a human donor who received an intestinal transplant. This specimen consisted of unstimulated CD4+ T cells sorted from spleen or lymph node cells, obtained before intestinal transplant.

Here is the DNA: TGCGCCAGCAGTTACGCCGGGACTAGCGCCGCCTACAATGAGCAGTTCTTC. Protein translation: CASSYAGTSAAYNEQFF. The sequence is built from TRBV5-1 and TRBJ2-1, with TRBD2 matching 10 junction bases. The germline V gene gives CDR1 as SGHRS and CDR2 as YFSETQ. Trimming takes 5 bases off V and 2 bases off J; junction bases not matched to a gene: 10. The CDR3 goes from the cysteine to the phenylalanine over 17 residues. The read is trimmed to its CDR3 DNA, 51 bases read in frame from base 1.